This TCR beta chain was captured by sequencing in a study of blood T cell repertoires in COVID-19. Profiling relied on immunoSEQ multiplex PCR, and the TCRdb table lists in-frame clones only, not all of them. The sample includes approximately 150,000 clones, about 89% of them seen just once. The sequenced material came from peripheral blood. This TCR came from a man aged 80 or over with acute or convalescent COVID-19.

The CDR3 is CASSASGAPAKNIQYF. In DNA form, the CDR3 reads TGTGCCAGCAGTGCCTCAGGGGCCCCTGCCAAAAACATTCAGTACTTC. The rearrangement uses TRBV2 and TRBJ2-4, with a tentative D call TRBD1 (6 bases). Deletions cut 4 bases from V and 1 base from J, with 14 bases between. The CDR3 runs 16 residues. Germline V lookup: CDR1 SNHLY, CDR2 FYNNEI.